Below are 26 T cell receptor beta chains sequenced from a single sample in a study of post-analysis software for immune sequencing data. Study results and caveats: Roughly five TRBV segments appeared more often in patients than in controls, and TRBV5-6, TRBV5-1 and TRBV20-1 were among these.

TCR beta cDNA libraries had unique molecular identifiers. Via MiXCR, TCRdb re-called the PCR reads, giving one row per CDR3 protein. The sample has about 500,000 distinct CDR3 sequences; around 40% are singletons. These TCRs' antigens remain unknown. Sequencing was carried out using blood. These receptors originate from a girl aged 10 to 17 with multiple sclerosis.

The chain employs TRBV28 and TRBJ2-7, with 8 bases aligning to TRBD2. This CDR3 contains 14 residues. Per germline, CDR1 MDHEN and CDR2 SYDVKM. With 5 bases clipped from V and 3 bases from J, the junction kept 6 bases outside the gene matches. This CDR3 is CASSLPGLVYEQYF. The CDR3 coding sequence is TGTGCCAGCAGTCTGCCGGGACTAGTCTACGAGCAGTACTTC.

This clonotype came up a few times. The gene calls are TRBV7-9 and TRBJ1-2; D is unclear. This CDR3 comprises 14 residues. CDR1 is SEHNR, CDR2 FQNEAQ, per germline (reference sequence). V was cut by 4 bases and J by 4 bases, with 13 bases left in between. This chain's CDR3 is CASSSWTEVYGYTF. DNA for the CDR3: TGTGCCAGCAGCTCATGGACGGAAGTCTATGGCTACACCTTC.

This clonotype showed up just a few times. V gene TRBV28 combines with J gene TRBJ2-7, with 7 bases lining up with TRBD2. Matching the DNA end better, TRBJ2-5 makes the J call doubtful. The CDR3 is 14 residues long. CDR1 and CDR2 from the germline V gene are MDHEN and SYDVKM. CDR3 bases: TGTGCCAGCAGCCGGACTAGGCTTAAAGAGACCCAGTACTTC. Its translation: CASSRTRLKETQYF.

The chain recombines TRBV24-1 with TRBJ2-5; D unresolved. CDR1 is KGHDR and CDR2 is SFDVKD in the germline V gene. The CDR3 contains 15 residues. Between the trimmed V and J ends, which lost 4 bases and 2 bases, there was a span of 13 bases. Here the CDR3 reads CATSDNTVLQETQYF. In DNA form, the CDR3 reads TGTGCCACCAGTGACAACACAGTGTTACAAGAGACCCAGTACTTC.

This chain uses TRBV21-1 with TRBJ2-1; TRBD1, the table's D call, was not compared with the DNA. TRBV21-1 is a listed pseudogene. The CDR3 totals 16 residues. This CDR3 is CASSKEDWGILNEQFF. The CDR3 DNA follows: TGTGCCAGCAGCAAAGAAGACTGGGGTATCCTCAATGAGCAGTTCTTC.

V gene TRBV28 combines with J gene TRBJ1-1, with no clear D. CDR1 is MDHEN, CDR2 SYDVKM, per germline. Trimming shortened V by 5 bases and J by 10 bases, and 14 bases separated the two germline ends. The CDR3 extends over 12 amino acids. The CDR3 reads CASSPSWAGAFF. The CDR3, as DNA: TGTGCCAGCAGTCCCTCTTGGGCAGGAGCTTTCTTT.

The chain couples TRBV7-9 to TRBJ2-1; 7 nucleotides match TRBD2. Germline V gene sequence: CDR1 SEHNR, CDR2 FQNEAQ (reference sequence). The CDR3 loop spans 14 amino acids. Trimming cost V 4 bases and J 6 bases; bases outside gene matches: 6. The CDR3 DNA reads as TGTGCCAGCAGCTCGAGAAGCGGGGTCAATGAGCAGTTCTTC. Its protein is CASSSRSGVNEQFF. The full variable domain, its missing parts supplied by reference TRBV7-9 and TRBJ2-1, is DTGVSQNPRHKITKRGQNVTFRCDPISEHNRLYWYRQTLGQGPEFLTYFQNEAQLEKSRLLSDRFSAERPKGSFSTLEIQRTEQGDSAMYLCASSSRSGVNEQFFGPGTRLTVL.

This chain uses TRBV4-1 with TRBJ2-5; D remains ambiguous. V dropped 3 bases and J dropped 4 bases, with 9 bases sitting between them. The CDR3 extends over 13 amino acids. CDR1 is MGHRA and CDR2 is YSYEKL in the germline V gene. CDR3 amino acids: CASSQVSRETQYF. The CDR3 nucleotides read TGCGCCAGCAGCCAGGTTTCACGAGAGACCCAGTACTTC.

V and J are TRBV15 and TRBJ2-1, with 10 bases aligning to TRBD2. In germline, CDR1 is LNHNV, CDR2 YYDKDF (reference sequence). The junction had 7 bases not matched to a gene; V was cut back by 0 bases and J by 8 bases. The CDR3 has 16 residues. The CDR3 sequence is CATSREGSGRAHEQFF. CDR3 DNA: TGTGCCACCAGCAGAGAGGGCAGCGGGAGGGCCCATGAGCAGTTCTTC. Looking up the rest from reference TRBV15 and TRBJ2-1 gives the full variable domain: DAMVIQNPRYQVTQFGKPVTLSCSQTLNHNVMYWYQQKSSQAPKLLFHYYDKDFNNEADTPDNFQSRRPNTSFCFLDIRSPGLGDTAMYLCATSREGSGRAHEQFFGPGTRLTVL.

The V and J genes are TRBV5-1 and TRBJ1-1; D possibly corresponds to TRBD1 (6 bases). The CDR3 length is 11 residues. Germline CDR1 and CDR2: SGHRS and YFSETQ. Trimming removed 2 bases from V and 8 bases from J, with 7 bases in between. The CDR3 protein is CASSFDREAFF. DNA for the CDR3: TGCGCCAGCAGCTTTGACAGGGAAGCTTTCTTT.

This clonotype was seen more than once but under ten times. The rearrangement joins TRBV20-1 to TRBJ1-1, with 9 positions matching TRBD1. J gave up 10 bases and V 6 bases, and 6 bases lay outside the gene matches. CDR1 DFQATT and CDR2 SNEGSKA come from the germline V gene (reference sequence). This CDR3 spans 11 amino acids. CDR3 amino acids: CSAPRTGAAFF. DNA of the CDR3: TGCAGTGCCCCCCGGACAGGGGCAGCTTTCTTT.

The rearrangement links TRBV20-1 to TRBJ2-1; D is tentatively TRBD1 or TRBD2 (6 bases each). The germline V gene has CDR1 DFQATT and CDR2 SNEGSKA (reference sequence). CDR3 length: 14 residues. The V gene lost 1 base and the J gene lost 5 bases, with 12 bases spanning the gap. CDR3 DNA sequence: TGCAGTGCTAGAGCGGGGGCCGAACACAATGAGCAGTTCTTC. The encoded protein is CSARAGAEHNEQFF.

The chain links TRBV20-1 to TRBJ2-5, with TRBD2 identical over 10 bases. V shed 8 bases and J 5 bases; nucleotides not matched to a gene: 8. The CDR3 spans 13 residues. The germline gives CDR1 DFQATT, CDR2 SNEGSKA (reference sequence). Here the CDR3 reads CSPPPAGGETQYF. Written as DNA, the CDR3 is TGCAGTCCCCCTCCAGCGGGAGGGGAGACCCAGTACTTC.

At least ten counts were recorded for this clonotype. CDR3 in amino acids: CSAPLLGGDNEQFF. CDR3 DNA sequence: TGCAGTGCTCCACTCCTGGGTGGGGACAATGAGCAGTTCTTC. J is TRBJ2-1 and V is TRBV20-1; D remains unclear. Germline values: CDR1 DFQATT, CDR2 SNEGSKA (reference sequence). V was shortened by 5 bases and J by 5 bases, with 16 bases between the two germline ends. The CDR3 runs 14 residues.

This clonotype has a handful of counts. J is TRBJ2-6 and V is TRBV20-1; TRBD1 aligns across 7 bases. Germline V gene lookup returns CDR1 DFQATT and CDR2 SNEGSKA (reference sequence). V lost 6 bases and J lost 6; bases outside the gene matches: 11. This CDR3 is built from 15 residues. The CDR3, as DNA: TGCAGTGCCACGACAGGGCCCTGGATGGCCAACGTCCTGACTTTC. Protein product: CSATTGPWMANVLTF.

The chain is built from TRBV20-1 and TRBJ2-3; 14 nucleotides agree with TRBD2. This CDR3 is 17 amino acids long. Trimming took 2 bases from V and 4 from J; bases not matched to a gene: 8. Germline CDR1 and CDR2: DFQATT and SNEGSKA (reference sequence). The CDR3 nucleotides are TGCAGTGCTAGAAGACTAGCGGGAGGGCCCAGCGCAGATACGCAGTATTTT. Translation gives CSARRLAGGPSADTQYF.

V gene TRBV20-1 combines with J gene TRBJ2-7; 7 bases align to TRBD1. The J segment lost 1 base and the V segment lost 4 bases, leaving 10 bases of the junction unmatched. From germline, CDR1 is DFQATT and CDR2 SNEGSKA (reference sequence). The CDR3 covers 15 residues. CDR3 residues: CSATPRGGRSYEQYF. CDR3 nucleotides: TGCAGTGCTACCCCTCGAGGGGGCAGGTCCTACGAGCAGTACTTC.

This clonotype was counted once. V gene TRBV13 combines with J gene TRBJ2-7; 9 bases align to TRBD1. Germline V gene sequence: CDR1 PRHDT, CDR2 FYEKMQ (reference sequence). The CDR3 runs to 16 residues. With V trimmed by 5 bases and J by 2 bases, 10 bases remained unmatched. This CDR3 reads CASSPGTGYGTYEQYF. The CDR3 DNA reads as TGTGCCAGCAGCCCGGGGACAGGGTATGGGACCTACGAGCAGTACTTC.

There are a few counts of this clonotype. The chain links TRBV20-1 to TRBJ1-2, with D possibly matching TRBD1 (5 bases). Germline V gene data show CDR1 as DFQATT and CDR2 as SNEGSKA (reference sequence). The CDR3 is 12 residues long. Here the CDR3 DNA reads TGCAGCGTAGGACACTCTAACTATGGCTACACCTTC. This gives the protein CSVGHSNYGYTF.

This clonotype occurred a few times. J is TRBJ1-2 and V is TRBV27; 7 bases agree with TRBD1. The V segment lost 5 bases and the J segment 8 bases; nucleotides outside the gene matches: 5. The CDR3 totals 12 residues. The germline V gene has CDR1 MNHEY and CDR2 SMNVEV (reference sequence). In DNA form, the CDR3 reads TGTGCCAGCAGTCCAACGACAGGGGGCTACACCTTC. It codes for CASSPTTGGYTF.

This CDR3 is CASSQDPGCTEAFF. CDR3 DNA: TGCGCCAGCAGCCAAGATCCAGGTTGTACTGAAGCTTTCTTT. J is TRBJ1-1 and V is TRBV4-3; the D is unclear. Germline lookup yields CDR1 LGHNA and CDR2 YSLEER. The CDR3 covers 14 residues. V lost 0 bases and J lost 5, with 10 bases in between.

This chain uses TRBV7-9 with TRBJ2-1, with 8 bases that match TRBD2. Germline V lookup: CDR1 SEHNR, CDR2 FQNEAQ (reference sequence). The V and J ends lost 4 bases and 4 bases, in that order; junction bases with no gene match: 9. CDR3 length: 16 residues. The CDR3 nucleotides read TGTGCCAGCAGCTCGCGTGAGACTAGCGAGTACAATGAGCAGTTCTTC. Translated, it gives CASSSRETSEYNEQFF.

This clonotype was observed a handful of times. The chain recombines TRBV5-1 with TRBJ2-1; 9 nucleotides match TRBD2. Germline assignment: CDR1 SGHRS and CDR2 YFSETQ. CDR3 length equals 15 residues. The J segment lost 4 bases and the V segment lost 4 bases, leaving 6 bases of the junction unmatched. The CDR3 DNA reads as TGCGCCAGCAGCCACGGACTAGCGCTGTACAATGAGCAGTTCTTC. Translated: CASSHGLALYNEQFF.

A single count supports this clonotype. V is TRBV20-1 and J is TRBJ2-5, with unresolved D. V was pared by 3 bases and J by 4 bases, with 12 bases between. This CDR3 is built from 13 residues. Germline V gives CDR1 DFQATT, CDR2 SNEGSKA (reference sequence). The CDR3 coding sequence is TGCAGTGCTAGGGGTGGTGGTGTAGAGACCCAGTACTTC. Its translation is CSARGGGVETQYF.

This chain joins TRBV7-2 and TRBJ2-5; possibly TRBD2 for D (5 bases). The germline V gene has CDR1 SGHTA and CDR2 FQGNSA. The CDR3 loop spans 14 amino acids. The V gene lost 5 bases and the J gene lost 5 bases, with 15 bases spanning the gap. In DNA form, the CDR3 reads TGTGCCAGCAGCCCCCCCGGAGGCTATGAGACCCAGTACTTC. It specifies CASSPPGGYETQYF.

This clonotype was seen more than once but under ten times. The chain links TRBV29-1 to TRBJ1-2; TRBD1 is a possible D gene (5 bases). CDR1 and CDR2 from the germline V gene are SQVTM and ANQGSEA. The CDR3 loop spans 12 amino acids. CDR3 DNA sequence: TGCGGACACGGGGTCCCTAACTATGGCTACACCTTC. It is translated as CGHGVPNYGYTF.